These 5 T cell receptor beta chains were all obtained from the same sample, sequenced in a study of T cells in narcolepsy. Method: immunoSEQ multiplex PCR; TCRdb's copy keeps in-frame clones and lacks some. The table shows more than 20,000 clones, with about 90% occurring only once. Sequenced sample: CD45RA- memory CD4+ T cells from PBMCs. These TCRs come from a human donor with narcolepsy.

The gene calls are TRBV2 and TRBJ1-2; no reliable D call. With 2 bases removed from V and 3 bases from J, the gap between germline ends came to 10 bases. This CDR3 contains 14 residues. The V gene's germline CDR1 is SNHLY and CDR2 FYNNEI. CDR3 in amino acids: CASSESTVYYGYTF. The DNA for the CDR3 is TGTGCCAGCAGTGAATCCACTGTCTACTATGGCTACACCTTC.

The chain employs TRBV6-6 and TRBJ1-2; D gene ambiguous. CDR1 MNHNY and CDR2 SVGAGI come from the germline V gene (reference sequence). This CDR3 is built from 15 residues. The V and J ends lost 2 bases and 2 bases respectively, with 12 bases between them. DNA for the CDR3: TGTGCCAGCAGTTACGGGCACCGGACGAACTATGGCTACACCTTC. This translates into CASSYGHRTNYGYTF.

V usage is TRBV5-1 and J usage is TRBJ2-2, with D unclear. Germline loops: CDR1 SGHRS, CDR2 YFSETQ. Trimming shortened V by 1 base and J by 7 bases, and 2 bases separated the two germline ends. The CDR3 contains 11 residues. In nucleotides, the CDR3 is TGCGCCAGCAGCTTGAACGGGGAGCTGTTTTTT. This codes for CASSLNGELFF. The entire variable domain, with the rest obtained from reference TRBV5-1 and TRBJ2-2, is as follows: KAGVTQTPRYLIKTRGQQVTLSCSPISGHRSVSWYQQTPGQGLQFLFEYFSETQRNKGNFPGRFSGRQFSNSRSEMNVSTLELGDSALYLCASSLNGELFFGEGSRLTVL.

In nucleotides, the CDR3 is TGTGCCAGCAGTTACAGGGGAGATAGCAATCAGCCCCAGCATTTT. It yields the protein CASSYRGDSNQPQHF. The V gene is TRBV27, the J gene TRBJ1-5; TRBD1 aligns across 7 bases. The CDR3 length is 15 residues. The germline CDR1 and CDR2 sequences are MNHEY and SMNVEV (reference sequence). V shed 4 bases and J 0 bases; nucleotides not matched to a gene: 3.

This chain joins TRBV5-4 and TRBJ2-6, with D tentatively TRBD1 (5 bases). The CDR3 is 15 amino acids. The germline CDR1 and CDR2 sequences are SGHNT and YYREEE (reference sequence). V was shortened by 4 bases and J by 0 bases, with 8 bases between the two germline ends. The DNA of the CDR3 is TGTGCCAGCAGCCGTCAGGGCTCTGGGGCCAACGTCCTGACTTTC. Amino acid sequence: CASSRQGSGANVLTF.